The clone carrying this TCR beta chain has just a few counts. This entry comes from a study of blood T cell repertoires in COVID-19. CDR1 and CDR2 from the germline V gene are LGHNA and YSLEER. V lost 4 bases and J 0 bases, leaving 9 bases between the germline ends. The CDR3 spans 15 residues. The repertoire was sequenced with immunoSEQ multiplex PCR; TCRdb's copy has only in-frame clones and lacks some. The sample includes 35,000 to 50,000 clones, 75% to 90% of them seen just once. The specimen was peripheral blood. The receptor was derived from a woman in her thirties or forties with acute or convalescent COVID-19. The chain employs TRBV4-3 and TRBJ1-4; D not resolved. The CDR3 nucleotides read TGCGCCAGCAGCCGAGGACTAGCAACTAATGAAAAACTGTTTTTT. This codes for CASSRGLATNEKLFF.